This TCR beta chain was found in a study of blood T cell repertoires in COVID-19. Study details: T cells, B-cell-depleted T cells, or PBMCs supplied cDNA or gDNA.

Per the study methods: Amplification from reference gene primers served as the basis for estimated nucleated cell counts. Assay used: immunoSEQ multiplex PCR; TCRdb lists only in-frame clones, some missing. V and J calls and clone size follow that table, whereas D and trimming were derived from the DNA. The table lists under 250,000 clones, around 82% of them singletons. This clone appeared a single time. Sequenced: peripheral blood. This sequence originates from a man in his forties or fifties with active or convalescent COVID-19.

The CDR3 nucleotides are TGTGCCAGCAGCCGGGCGGGAGGTATAGCAGATACGCAGTATTTT. Amino acid sequence: CASSRAGGIADTQYF. The rearrangement uses TRBV5-4 and TRBJ2-3; 8 bases are shared with TRBD2. The CDR3 contains 15 residues. Trimming at V came to 4 bases and at J to 4 bases, leaving 8 bases not matched to a gene. Looked up from germline, CDR1 is SGHNT and CDR2 is YYREEE (reference sequence).